This T cell receptor beta chain stems from a study of blood T cells in healthy people across ages. Alongside a J-beta primer mix, a sample-barcoded 5' primer served in a second PCR lasting roughly 7 to 11 cycles. TCRdb itself ran the 5' RACE reads through MiXCR, one entry per CDR3 protein. The table has roughly 2 million distinct CDR3 sequences, roughly 50% seen once; the top ten hold approximately 2.1%. Material: blood. The receptor was derived from a woman in her forties in good health.

The CDR3 protein is CASSVGAVNTEAFF. The CDR3 nucleotides are TGTGCCAGCAGCGTAGGGGCGGTAAACACTGAAGCTTTCTTT. This chain uses TRBV9 with TRBJ1-1; unclear D gene. The V gene lost 0 bases and the J gene lost 2 bases, with 8 bases spanning the gap. The CDR3 is 14 amino acids. The germline V gene has CDR1 SGDLS and CDR2 YYNGEE. Full variable domain (rest looked up from reference TRBV9 and TRBJ1-1): DSGVTQTPKHLITATGQRVTLRCSPRSGDLSVYWYQQSLDQGLQFLIQYYNGEERAKGNILERFSAQQFPDLHSELNLSSLELGDSALYFCASSVGAVNTEAFFGQGTRLTVV.